The rows below give T cell receptor beta chains drawn from one sample of a study of persistence of HIV-infected CD4 T cells. These receptors' antigens are unknown. Only in-frame clones appear in the TCRdb table, and some are missing; sequencing was by immunoSEQ multiplex PCR. The data hold fewer than 30,000 clones, with about four fifths observed a single time. Sequenced material: CD4+ T cells sorted from PBMCs after roughly 18-hour stimulation, taken from a patient who received antiretroviral therapy. These receptors were taken from an adult man with HIV who was CMV-seropositive. The CDR3 runs from the conserved cysteine through the conserved F or W. A D gene is named only where the DNA matches it firmly. Some rows mark clone size as missing; the rest say once, few, many or name a class of expanded clone.

d_gene: .
v_gene: TRBV12-3/TRBV12-4
j_gene: TRBJ1-3
abundance: .
CDR3aa: CASRPSENTIYF
CDR3nt: TGTGCCAGCAGGCCGTCTGAGAACACCATATATTTT

d_gene: TRBD1
v_gene: TRBV6-5
j_gene: TRBJ1-5
abundance: .
CDR3aa: CASSRDRISNQPQHF
CDR3nt: TGTGCCAGCAGTCGGGACAGGATAAGCAATCAGCCCCAGCATTTT

d_gene: TRBD1
v_gene: TRBV7-9
j_gene: TRBJ1-1
abundance: few
CDR3aa: CASSTTGGSEAFF
CDR3nt: TGTGCCAGCAGCACGACAGGGGGCTCTGAAGCTTTCTTT

d_gene: .
v_gene: TRBV5-1
j_gene: TRBJ2-7
abundance: .
CDR3aa: CASSSMALWEDEQYF
CDR3nt: TGCGCCAGCAGCTCGATGGCCCTCTGGGAGGACGAGCAGTACTTC

d_gene: TRBD1
v_gene: TRBV5-1
j_gene: TRBJ1-4
abundance: .
CDR3aa: CASSRTTGGEKLFF
CDR3nt: TGCGCCAGCAGCCGTACCACAGGGGGTGAAAAACTGTTTTTT

d_gene: TRBD2
v_gene: TRBV11-2
j_gene: TRBJ2-3
abundance: .
CDR3aa: CASSLVGRLAGGSTDTQYF
CDR3nt: TGTGCCAGCAGCTTAGTAGGTCGACTAGCGGGGGGGAGCACAGATACGCAGTATTTT

d_gene: TRBD1
v_gene: TRBV5-1
j_gene: TRBJ2-3
abundance: .
CDR3aa: CASSLVGGQGGTDTQYF
CDR3nt: TGCGCCAGCAGCTTGGTAGGTGGACAGGGTGGTACAGATACGCAGTATTTT

d_gene: .
v_gene: TRBV3-1/TRBV3-2
j_gene: TRBJ2-1
abundance: .
CDR3aa: CASSQEASYNEQFF
CDR3nt: TGTGCCAGCAGCCAAGAGGCCAGCTACAATGAGCAGTTCTTC

d_gene: TRBD1
v_gene: TRBV5-8
j_gene: TRBJ2-7
abundance: .
CDR3aa: CASSRTGGNSYEQYF
CDR3nt: TGTGCCAGCAGCCGGACAGGGGGAAACTCCTACGAGCAGTACTTC

d_gene: .
v_gene: TRBV10-2
j_gene: TRBJ1-6
abundance: .
CDR3aa: CASSDWTDYNSPLHF
CDR3nt: TGCGCCAGCAGTGACTGGACAGACTATAATTCACCCCTCCACTTT

d_gene: .
v_gene: TRBV3-1/TRBV3-2
j_gene: TRBJ1-1
abundance: .
CDR3aa: CASSYGGRGLKAFF
CDR3nt: TGTGCCAGCAGTTACGGGGGAAGAGGCCTGAAAGCTTTCTTT

d_gene: .
v_gene: TRBV28
j_gene: TRBJ2-4
abundance: few
CDR3aa: CASSFLEGRGNIQYF
CDR3nt: TGTGCCAGCAGTTTCTTAGAGGGAAGGGGGAACATTCAGTACTTC

d_gene: TRBD1
v_gene: TRBV9
j_gene: TRBJ2-1
abundance: .
CDR3aa: CASSAGTGTSDEQFF
CDR3nt: TGTGCCAGCAGCGCCGGGACAGGGACCTCCGATGAGCAGTTCTTC

d_gene: TRBD1
v_gene: TRBV4-2
j_gene: TRBJ2-7
abundance: .
CDR3aa: CASSQSGQYQSYEQYF
CDR3nt: TGTGCCAGCAGCCAATCGGGACAGTATCAGTCCTACGAGCAGTACTTC

d_gene: .
v_gene: TRBV18
j_gene: TRBJ1-4
abundance: .
CDR3aa: CASSEHLIDATNEKLFF
CDR3nt: TGTGCCAGCTCAGAGCACCTAATCGATGCAACTAATGAAAAACTGTTTTTT

d_gene: .
v_gene: TRBV7-9
j_gene: TRBJ2-2
abundance: .
CDR3aa: CAILQGSSQTGELFF
CDR3nt: TGTGCCATTCTTCAGGGGTCGAGTCAGACCGGGGAGCTGTTTTTT

d_gene: .
v_gene: TRBV29-1
j_gene: TRBJ2-7
abundance: .
CDR3aa: CSVAGANSYEQYF
CDR3nt: TGCAGCGTTGCCGGGGCGAACTCCTACGAGCAGTACTTC

d_gene: TRBD1
v_gene: TRBV30
j_gene: TRBJ2-1
abundance: .
CDR3aa: CAWMRTGGNEQFF
CDR3nt: TGTGCCTGGATGAGAACAGGGGGTAATGAGCAGTTCTTC

d_gene: .
v_gene: TRBV5-1
j_gene: TRBJ2-3
abundance: .
CDR3aa: CASSLETTNTQYF
CDR3nt: TGCGCCAGCAGCTTGGAAACTACCAATACGCAGTATTTT

d_gene: TRBD2
v_gene: TRBV7-3
j_gene: TRBJ2-1
abundance: once
CDR3aa: CASSRLAGTQSYNEQFF
CDR3nt: TGTGCCAGCAGCCGACTAGCGGGGACCCAGTCCTACAATGAGCAGTTCTTC

d_gene: TRBD2
v_gene: TRBV29-1
j_gene: TRBJ2-7
abundance: .
CDR3aa: CSVGRGGHEQYF
CDR3nt: TGCAGCGTTGGGCGGGGGGGCCACGAGCAGTACTTC

d_gene: TRBD1
v_gene: TRBV18
j_gene: TRBJ1-5
abundance: .
CDR3aa: CASSPPGTGPNQPQHF
CDR3nt: TGTGCCAGCTCACCACCCGGGACAGGACCCAATCAGCCCCAGCATTTT

d_gene: TRBD2
v_gene: TRBV7-3
j_gene: TRBJ2-1
abundance: .
CDR3aa: CASSSTSDHEQFF
CDR3nt: TGTGCCAGCAGCTCGACTAGCGATCATGAGCAGTTCTTC

d_gene: .
v_gene: TRBV6-6
j_gene: TRBJ1-5
abundance: .
CDR3aa: CASSYDRTGSQPQHF
CDR3nt: TGTGCCAGCAGTTACGACCGGACGGGGAGTCAGCCCCAGCATTTT

d_gene: .
v_gene: TRBV5-4
j_gene: TRBJ2-5
abundance: .
CDR3aa: CASSFGAPQETQYF
CDR3nt: TGTGCCAGCAGCTTTGGTGCCCCCCAAGAGACCCAGTACTTC

d_gene: .
v_gene: TRBV28
j_gene: TRBJ1-4
abundance: .
CDR3aa: CASSKTGQDEKLFF
CDR3nt: TGTGCCAGCAGTAAGACAGGTCAAGATGAAAAACTGTTTTTT

d_gene: TRBD1
v_gene: TRBV2
j_gene: TRBJ1-6
abundance: .
CDR3aa: CASRTGRDSPLHF
CDR3nt: TGTGCCAGCAGGACAGGGAGGGATTCACCCCTCCACTTT

d_gene: TRBD1
v_gene: TRBV24-1
j_gene: TRBJ2-3
abundance: once
CDR3aa: CATRGQGTDTQYF
CDR3nt: TGTGCCACCAGAGGACAGGGCACAGATACGCAGTATTTT

d_gene: TRBD1
v_gene: TRBV5-1
j_gene: TRBJ1-6
abundance: .
CDR3aa: CASSLEQGDYSPLHF
CDR3nt: TGCGCCAGCAGCTTGGAGCAGGGGGACTATTCACCCCTCCACTTT

d_gene: TRBD1
v_gene: TRBV7-8
j_gene: TRBJ2-7
abundance: .
CDR3aa: CASSLMGQVWYEQYF
CDR3nt: TGTGCCAGCAGCTTAATGGGACAGGTCTGGTACGAGCAGTACTTC

d_gene: .
v_gene: TRBV14
j_gene: TRBJ1-3
abundance: once
CDR3aa: CASSQVAGASGNTIYF
CDR3nt: TGTGCCAGCAGCCAAGTCGCCGGGGCTTCTGGAAACACCATATATTTT

d_gene: .
v_gene: TRBV29-1
j_gene: TRBJ2-3
abundance: few
CDR3aa: CSVDGRDTQYF
CDR3nt: TGCAGCGTGGACGGTCGAGATACGCAGTATTTT

d_gene: .
v_gene: TRBV5-1
j_gene: TRBJ1-3
abundance: few
CDR3aa: CASSLEDLSSGNTIYF
CDR3nt: TGCGCCAGCAGCTTGGAGGACTTGAGCTCTGGAAACACCATATATTTT

d_gene: .
v_gene: TRBV3-1/TRBV3-2
j_gene: TRBJ1-4
abundance: .
CDR3aa: CASSRDRGANEKLFF
CDR3nt: TGTGCCAGCAGCCGTGACCGGGGGGCTAATGAAAAACTGTTTTTT

d_gene: .
v_gene: TRBV7-2
j_gene: TRBJ1-5
abundance: once
CDR3aa: CASSLGVGAGQPQHF
CDR3nt: TGTGCCAGCAGCTTAGGGGTAGGGGCTGGTCAGCCCCAGCATTTT

d_gene: TRBD2
v_gene: TRBV7-2
j_gene: TRBJ2-7
abundance: .
CDR3aa: CASSPSGGIYEQYF
CDR3nt: TGTGCCAGCAGCCCTAGCGGGGGTATTTACGAGCAGTACTTC

d_gene: .
v_gene: TRBV21-1
j_gene: TRBJ1-1
abundance: .
CDR3aa: CASSKQGTPDTEAFF
CDR3nt: TGTGCCAGCAGCAAACAGGGGACTCCGGACACTGAAGCTTTCTTT

d_gene: .
v_gene: TRBV15
j_gene: TRBJ2-1
abundance: .
CDR3aa: CATSRDRRSYNEQFF
CDR3nt: TGTGCCACCAGCAGAGACAGGAGATCCTACAATGAGCAGTTCTTC

d_gene: .
v_gene: TRBV9
j_gene: TRBJ2-2
abundance: .
CDR3aa: CASSVDEGRRPGELFF
CDR3nt: TGTGCCAGCAGCGTAGATGAGGGGCGCCGGCCCGGGGAGCTGTTTTTT

d_gene: .
v_gene: TRBV7-9
j_gene: TRBJ2-5
abundance: .
CDR3aa: CASSFSETQYF
CDR3nt: TGTGCCAGCAGCTTTTCGGAGACCCAGTACTTC

d_gene: TRBD1
v_gene: TRBV7-9
j_gene: TRBJ2-1
abundance: once
CDR3aa: CASSLALTGGYEQFF
CDR3nt: TGTGCCAGCAGCTTAGCCCTAACAGGGGGCTATGAGCAGTTCTTC

d_gene: .
v_gene: TRBV29-1
j_gene: TRBJ1-1
abundance: once
CDR3aa: CSVVYGMGNTEAFF
CDR3nt: TGCAGCGTTGTTTACGGGATGGGGAACACTGAAGCTTTCTTT

d_gene: .
v_gene: TRBV15
j_gene: TRBJ1-4
abundance: .
CDR3aa: CTHREVSGVNEKLFF
CDR3nt: TGTACCCACCGGGAGGTTTCAGGGGTGAATGAAAAACTGTTTTTT

d_gene: .
v_gene: TRBV7-2
j_gene: TRBJ2-7
abundance: .
CDR3aa: CASSLVVGYEQYF
CDR3nt: TGTGCCAGCAGCTTAGTGGTAGGGTACGAGCAGTACTTC

d_gene: .
v_gene: TRBV27
j_gene: TRBJ2-7
abundance: few
CDR3aa: CASTRAFGLPYEQYF
CDR3nt: TGTGCCAGCACCAGGGCCTTTGGCCTTCCCTACGAGCAGTACTTC

d_gene: TRBD2
v_gene: TRBV7-2
j_gene: TRBJ2-1
abundance: once
CDR3aa: CASSSAPRGGGSPYNEQFF
CDR3nt: TGTGCCAGCAGCTCCGCCCCGAGGGGCGGGGGGTCTCCCTACAATGAGCAGTTCTTC

d_gene: TRBD1
v_gene: TRBV6-5
j_gene: TRBJ2-7
abundance: .
CDR3aa: CASTRSTGGSYEQYF
CDR3nt: TGTGCCAGCACAAGATCGACAGGGGGCTCCTACGAGCAGTACTTC

d_gene: .
v_gene: TRBV9
j_gene: TRBJ2-7
abundance: .
CDR3aa: CASSPTGGVIPREQYF
CDR3nt: TGTGCCAGCAGCCCCACAGGGGGGGTAATACCCCGCGAGCAGTACTTC

d_gene: TRBD1
v_gene: TRBV2
j_gene: TRBJ1-1
abundance: .
CDR3aa: CARAQGPNTEAFF
CDR3nt: TGTGCCAGAGCACAGGGGCCGAACACTGAAGCTTTCTTT

d_gene: .
v_gene: TRBV18
j_gene: TRBJ1-1
abundance: .
CDR3aa: CASSSVGLDTEAFF
CDR3nt: TGTGCCAGCTCTTCAGTAGGGTTGGACACTGAAGCTTTCTTT

d_gene: TRBD2
v_gene: TRBV9
j_gene: TRBJ2-3
abundance: .
CDR3aa: CASSQPGLAGGASTDTQYF
CDR3nt: TGTGCCAGCAGCCAACCGGGACTAGCGGGGGGAGCTAGCACAGATACGCAGTATTTT

d_gene: .
v_gene: TRBV2
j_gene: TRBJ1-1
abundance: .
CDR3aa: CASSEDRNTEAFF
CDR3nt: TGTGCCAGCAGTGAAGACAGAAACACTGAAGCTTTCTTT

d_gene: TRBD1
v_gene: TRBV10-3
j_gene: TRBJ1-3
abundance: .
CDR3aa: CATATGGASGNTIYF
CDR3nt: TGTGCCACTGCGACAGGGGGCGCCTCTGGAAACACCATATATTTT

d_gene: .
v_gene: TRBV18
j_gene: TRBJ1-4
abundance: .
CDR3aa: CASSPQGTRGTNEKLFF
CDR3nt: TGTGCCAGCTCACCTCAAGGGACTCGTGGGACTAATGAAAAACTGTTTTTT

d_gene: TRBD1
v_gene: TRBV18
j_gene: TRBJ2-3
abundance: few
CDR3aa: CASSLQGAEDTQYF
CDR3nt: TGTGCCAGCTCACTACAGGGGGCGGAAGATACGCAGTATTTT